These 20 T cell receptor beta chains originate from one sample sequenced in a study of blood T cells in healthy people across ages (dated by TCRdb to the mid-2010s). Libraries were built with 5' RACE. Sequencer: Illumina HiSeq 2500. A second PCR of about 7 to 12 cycles was run with a J-beta primer mix and a sample-barcoded 5' primer. Through fastp at Q25 and MiXCR, TCRdb rebuilt clones from the public reads, retaining in-frame beta chains. CDR3 protein sequences are deduplicated, and each keeps its most common genes and DNA. A total of roughly 1 million distinct CDR3 sequences appear in this sample, 20% to 25% of them only once. Around 0.75% of the sample belongs to the ten largest clones. In addition, the sample was reused for a study of T cells of mothers and their children.

Sample: blood. The receptor set was obtained from a girl between 2 and 10 years old in good health.

The table lists this clonotype with a few counts. The V call is TRBV7-6, the J call TRBJ2-1, with 7 nucleotides matching TRBD1. This CDR3 has 14 residues. Germline V CDR1 and CDR2: SGHVS, FNYEAQ. V gave up 3 bases and J gave up 8 bases; unmatched junction bases: 7. The CDR3 nucleotides read TGTGCCAGCAGCTTCACAGGGGCGAGGGATGAGCAGTTCTTC. It translates to CASSFTGARDEQFF.

J is TRBJ2-5 and V is TRBV29-1; D is ambiguous. The J call may be in error: the DNA end matches TRBJ2-1 better. In germline, CDR1 is SQVTM, CDR2 ANQGSEA. This CDR3 region has 13 residues. CDR3 protein: CSVEGIRGREQFF. CDR3 DNA sequence: TGCAGCGTTGAAGGTATACGTGGGCGGGAGCAGTTCTTC.

The V call is TRBV5-1, the J call TRBJ1-2, with TRBD1 matching 8 bases. The CDR3 sequence is 14 residues long. Germline CDR1 reads SGHRS; CDR2 reads YFSETQ. J gave up 4 bases and V 4 bases, and 6 bases lay outside the gene matches. CDR3 sequence reads: CASSPDRDGYGYTF. Here the CDR3 DNA reads TGCGCCAGCAGCCCGGACAGGGACGGCTATGGCTACACCTTC.

This clonotype was picked up a small number of times. The chain joins TRBV6-1 to TRBJ2-5; perhaps TRBD2 as D (6 bases). Looked up from germline, CDR1 is MNHNS and CDR2 is SASEGT. The CDR3 is 16 amino acids. V lost 2 bases and J lost 1, with 14 bases in between. CDR3 in amino acids: CASSERWGLPQETQYF. CDR3 bases: TGTGCCAGCAGTGAACGGTGGGGACTCCCCCAAGAGACCCAGTACTTC.

This clonotype was counted between two and nine times. The chain uses TRBV19 and TRBJ2-5; 8 bases are a match to TRBD1. Germline-derived CDR1 and CDR2 are LNHDA and SQIVND (reference sequence). CDR3 length equals 13 residues. The trim removed 3 bases at V and 4 bases at J, leaving 1 base unmatched. The CDR3 spells CASSIGQGETQYF. The CDR3 DNA is TGTGCCAGTAGTATCGGACAGGGAGAGACCCAGTACTTC.

This clonotype was observed a handful of times. The chain has TRBV4-1 and TRBJ2-4; D uncertain. Trimming stripped 4 bases from V and 0 bases from J, with 13 bases between. Per the germline V gene, CDR1 is MGHRA and CDR2 is YSYEKL. The CDR3 has 16 amino acids. This chain's CDR3 is CASSLDTLLAKNIQYF. CDR3 DNA: TGCGCCAGCAGCCTAGACACCCTATTAGCCAAAAACATTCAGTACTTC.

This chain links TRBV10-3 with TRBJ2-3, with D possibly being TRBD1 (7 bases). Looked up from germline, CDR1 is ENHRY and CDR2 is SYGVKD. Trimming shortened V by 2 bases and J by 3 bases, and 15 bases separated the two germline ends. This CDR3 is built from 16 residues. Written as DNA, the CDR3 is TGTGCCATCAGTGAGCACGGAGGGGGCTCAACAGATACGCAGTATTTT. It yields the protein CAISEHGGGSTDTQYF.

A note on this clonotype: One junction end does not reproduce the germline sequence, and a read error may be involved. The V gene is TRBV7-9, the J gene TRBJ2-1, with 11 bases that match TRBD2. Germline V CDR1 and CDR2: SEHNR, FQNEAQ (reference sequence). There are 14 residues in the CDR3. CDR3 nucleotides: TGTGCCAGTGGGACTAGCGGCTCCTACAATGAGCAGTTATTC. Translated: CASGTSGSYNEQLF.

This chain connects TRBV7-9 to TRBJ2-2; 7 nucleotides line up with TRBD1. V shed 5 bases and J 5 bases; nucleotides not matched to a gene: 2. The CDR3 has 13 residues. Germline lookup yields CDR1 SEHNR and CDR2 FQNEAQ (reference sequence). CDR3 in DNA: TGTGCCAGCAGCATACAGGGGACCGGGGAGCTGTTTTTT. As protein: CASSIQGTGELFF.

This clonotype was detected a few times. V usage is TRBV5-1 and J usage is TRBJ1-6, with 7 bases matching TRBD1. Trimming took 0 bases from V and 7 from J; bases not matched to a gene: 4. Germline lookup yields CDR1 SGHRS and CDR2 YFSETQ. This CDR3 has 15 residues. CDR3 bases: TGCGCCAGCAGCTTGGGGGACAGCAAAAATTCACCCCTCCACTTT. This gives the protein CASSLGDSKNSPLHF.

This chain links TRBV11-2 with TRBJ1-3; weak D call: TRBD1 (5 bases). The CDR3 sequence is 17 residues long. CDR1 is SGHAT, CDR2 FQNNGV, per germline. V shed 3 bases and J shed 0 bases, with 15 bases lying between them. CDR3 DNA sequence: TGTGCCAGCAGCTTGACGACAGTGTCGCTCTCTGGAAACACCATATATTTT. As protein: CASSLTTVSLSGNTIYF.

This clonotype showed up just once. V is TRBV10-3 and J is TRBJ2-1, with D perhaps matching TRBD1 or TRBD2 (6 bases each). This CDR3 is 15 amino acids long. In germline, CDR1 is ENHRY, CDR2 SYGVKD. V lost 6 bases to trimming and J lost 3 bases, with 15 bases between them. DNA of the CDR3: TGTGCCATCAGCGAATCGGGGGCCGACTACAATGAGCAGTTCTTC. Its translation: CAISESGADYNEQFF.

This clonotype turned up a few times. The chain couples TRBV7-2 to TRBJ2-7; the match to TRBD1 covers 8 bases. The CDR3 loop spans 14 amino acids. Trimming took 1 base from V and 8 from J; bases not matched to a gene: 7. Germline V gene sequence: CDR1 SGHTA, CDR2 FQGNSA. In DNA, the CDR3 is TGTGCCAGCAGCTTAGGACAGGGGCCTACGCAGCAGTACTTC. Its translation: CASSLGQGPTQQYF.

In its sample, this clonotype was seen a few times. V is TRBV12-3 or TRBV12-4 and J is TRBJ2-4; perhaps TRBD2 as D (7 bases). Trimming removed 6 bases from V and 4 bases from J, with 16 bases in between. The CDR3 has 15 amino acids. The DNA for the CDR3 is TGTGCCAGCAGCCGGGGAGGGGGAATTAAAAACATTCAGTACTTC. Amino acids: CASSRGGGIKNIQYF.

In its sample, this clonotype was seen a few times. The genes are TRBV12-3 or TRBV12-4 and TRBJ2-2, with D possibly called TRBD1 or TRBD2 (5 bases each). This CDR3 is 16 amino acids long. Between the trimmed V and J ends, which lost 7 bases and 0 bases, there was a span of 15 bases. The CDR3 here is CASNRRWGPNTGELFF. The CDR3 DNA sequence: TGTGCCAGCAATAGGAGGTGGGGCCCGAACACCGGGGAGCTGTTTTTT.

This clonotype was seen a few times. The chain recombines TRBV10-3 with TRBJ2-5, with D possibly being TRBD1 (5 bases). CDR3 length: 13 residues. V dropped 7 bases and J dropped 0 bases, with 9 bases sitting between them. Germline CDR1 is ENHRY and CDR2 is SYGVKD. Here the CDR3 reads CAITEGDQETQYF. CDR3 nucleotides: TGTGCCATCACAGAAGGGGACCAAGAGACCCAGTACTTC.

The gene calls are TRBV9 and TRBJ2-3; the D gene could be TRBD1 or TRBD2 (6 bases each). Germline assignment: CDR1 SGDLS and CDR2 YYNGEE. The CDR3 extends over 14 amino acids. V shed 5 bases and J shed 4 bases, with 14 bases lying between them. The DNA for the CDR3 is TGTGCCAGCAGTAAGGGGGGTATTGCAGATACGCAGTATTTT. It encodes CASSKGGIADTQYF.

The chain carries TRBV24-1 and TRBJ2-2, with 8 positions matching TRBD2. Germline V gene lookup returns CDR1 KGHDR and CDR2 SFDVKD. The V segment lost 12 bases and the J segment 1 base; nucleotides outside the gene matches: 9. The CDR3 totals 15 residues. CDR3 region: CASNGGERNTGELFF. CDR3 bases: TGTGCCTCAAACGGGGGGGAGAGGAACACCGGGGAGCTGTTTTTT.

This clonotype appeared a few times. This chain joins TRBV12-3 or TRBV12-4 and TRBJ2-1, with D unclear. Trimming shortened V by 2 bases and J by 7 bases, and 9 bases separated the two germline ends. The CDR3 is made up of 13 amino acids. Here the CDR3 reads CASSLQQSNEQFF. The CDR3, as DNA: TGTGCCAGCAGTTTACAACAGTCTAATGAGCAGTTCTTC.

This clonotype was counted only a few times. This chain uses TRBV4-3 with TRBJ1-2; D is ambiguous. Per germline, CDR1 LGHNA and CDR2 YSLEER. V lost 0 bases and J 4 bases, leaving 12 bases between the germline ends. The length of the CDR3 is 15 residues. The CDR3 sequence: CASSQDPRTLYGYTF. Written as DNA, the CDR3 is TGCGCCAGCAGCCAAGACCCCCGGACTCTCTATGGCTACACCTTC.